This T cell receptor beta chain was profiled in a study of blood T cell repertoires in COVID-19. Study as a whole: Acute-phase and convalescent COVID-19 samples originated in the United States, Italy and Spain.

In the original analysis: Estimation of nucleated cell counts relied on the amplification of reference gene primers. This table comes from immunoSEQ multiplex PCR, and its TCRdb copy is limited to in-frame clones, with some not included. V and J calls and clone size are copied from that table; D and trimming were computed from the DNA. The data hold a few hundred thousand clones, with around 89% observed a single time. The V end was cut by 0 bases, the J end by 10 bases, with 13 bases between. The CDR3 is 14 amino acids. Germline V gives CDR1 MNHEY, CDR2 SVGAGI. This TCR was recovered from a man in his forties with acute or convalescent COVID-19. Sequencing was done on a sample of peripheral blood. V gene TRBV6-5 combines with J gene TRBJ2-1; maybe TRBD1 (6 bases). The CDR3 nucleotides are TGTGCCAGCAGTTACTCAAACAGGGTTAGCGAGCAGTTCTTC. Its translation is CASSYSNRVSEQFF.